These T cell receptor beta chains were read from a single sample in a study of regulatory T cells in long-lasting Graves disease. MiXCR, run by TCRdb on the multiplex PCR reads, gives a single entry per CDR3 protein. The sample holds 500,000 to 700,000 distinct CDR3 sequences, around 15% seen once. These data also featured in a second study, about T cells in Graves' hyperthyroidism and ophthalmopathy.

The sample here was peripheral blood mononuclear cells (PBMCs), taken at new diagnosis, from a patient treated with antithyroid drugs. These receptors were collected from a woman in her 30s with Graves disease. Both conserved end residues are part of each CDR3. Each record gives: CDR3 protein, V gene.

cdr3_aa: CASFSPPGTEAFF
v_call: TRBV19

cdr3_aa: CASGLGSSTDTQYF
v_call: TRBV12-5

cdr3_aa: CASRSAGEETQYF
v_call: TRBV27

cdr3_aa: CASSLVGTPQHF
v_call: TRBV7-2

cdr3_aa: CASSSIRDRAETGELFF
v_call: TRBV27

cdr3_aa: CASNKGGEQYF
v_call: TRBV3-1

cdr3_aa: CASLDGGATNEKLFF
v_call: TRBV19

cdr3_aa: CASKAATSFNEQFF
v_call: TRBV10-3

cdr3_aa: CSADSGGSQHF
v_call: TRBV20-1

cdr3_aa: CASSLGQREYEQYF
v_call: TRBV12-3/TRBV12-4

cdr3_aa: CASRVQPGKETQYF
v_call: TRBV6-2/TRBV6-3

cdr3_aa: CASSVAPDLRQEAFF
v_call: TRBV9

cdr3_aa: CAWAGGETEAFF
v_call: TRBV30

cdr3_aa: CASSPTYRNSPLHF
v_call: TRBV28

cdr3_aa: CASSLIFGTSSSYEQYF
v_call: TRBV27

cdr3_aa: CASSHPSRPGRGYTF
v_call: TRBV7-9

cdr3_aa: CASSQDPGSDTGELFF
v_call: TRBV5-5

cdr3_aa: CAITSGVLIEYGYTF
v_call: TRBV6-1

cdr3_aa: CASLSRVTNEKLFF
v_call: TRBV2

cdr3_aa: CATSSRPGEQFF
v_call: TRBV15

cdr3_aa: CSALVPMGAGELFF
v_call: TRBV20-1

cdr3_aa: CASSLRTTATDTQYF
v_call: TRBV7-9

cdr3_aa: CSGVPPETYEQYF
v_call: TRBV20-1

cdr3_aa: CASRIQGAGSEAFF
v_call: TRBV12-3/TRBV12-4

cdr3_aa: CASIGLTGVDTGELFF
v_call: TRBV5-1

cdr3_aa: CASSWGTSGVAVYF
v_call: TRBV28

cdr3_aa: CASSQGTGGKYGYTF
v_call: TRBV3-1

cdr3_aa: CASSQPPLTHEQYF
v_call: TRBV3-1

cdr3_aa: CSATLGGITSPLHF
v_call: TRBV20-1

cdr3_aa: CSARSNPQAPRGPWRGGYNEQFF
v_call: TRBV20-1

cdr3_aa: CASSPGVGDDYGYTF
v_call: TRBV9

cdr3_aa: CSVAIAVATDTQYF
v_call: TRBV29-1

cdr3_aa: CASSLFVGREYEQYF
v_call: TRBV28

cdr3_aa: CASSAGPNTEAFF
v_call: TRBV7-2

cdr3_aa: CASTHGSTQGNVGELFF
v_call: TRBV5-1

cdr3_aa: CATAPGQGASTVTGELFF
v_call: TRBV10-3

cdr3_aa: CASSLEFSVNTEAFF
v_call: TRBV5-6

cdr3_aa: CASGGTSSYEQYF
v_call: TRBV9

cdr3_aa: CASGLAFAGELFF
v_call: TRBV12-5

cdr3_aa: CSASVLLAGTNTGELFF
v_call: TRBV20-1

cdr3_aa: CAWRARWEGAQGYTF
v_call: TRBV30

cdr3_aa: CASTSQEGRVEQFF
v_call: TRBV6-2/TRBV6-3

cdr3_aa: CASSFRVAQPQHF
v_call: TRBV28

cdr3_aa: CASSQVASGSYEQYF
v_call: TRBV3-1

cdr3_aa: CASSEDGNYGYTF
v_call: TRBV6-1

cdr3_aa: CAWSVQTDRAQQRPLVF
v_call: TRBV30

cdr3_aa: CASSTRTGGETQYF
v_call: TRBV11-2

cdr3_aa: CASSPPFGGGNQPQHF
v_call: TRBV12-3/TRBV12-4

cdr3_aa: CASRDGTGGYNEQFF
v_call: TRBV19

cdr3_aa: CASSLRGVTQYF
v_call: TRBV28

cdr3_aa: CASSHYPGDEQFF
v_call: TRBV27

cdr3_aa: CASSRRRDTYVSGNTIYF
v_call: TRBV3-1

cdr3_aa: CASSLGGQREGRYGELFF
v_call: TRBV7-3